This TCR beta chain was retrieved from a study of a mutant IDH1 vaccine in newly diagnosed glioma. Turning to the study itself: Among treated patients, roughly 62% were male and around 38% female, and mean age was around 40 years. Study-level findings and limits: Seemingly, top peripheral T cell clonotype changes bore no relation to pseudoprogression.

Libraries were prepared by immunoSEQ multiplex PCR; TCRdb keeps only in-frame clonotypes and omits some of them. Among roughly 13,000 clones listed, around three quarters were seen once. Regarding time point: week 47, end of study. Vaccination comprised doses that each held 300 ug of mutant IDH1 20-mer peptide, plus topical imiquimod. The study gave patients eight vaccinations in weeks 1, 3, 5, 7, 11, 15, 19, 23. There were new WHO grade 3 or 4 astrocytomas in the donors, and these were IDH1-mutant and ATRX-lost. A note on this clone: The target antigen is unknown.

CDR3 length: 13 residues. Deletions cut 4 bases from V and 3 bases from J, with 10 bases between. Germline values: CDR1 MNHEY, CDR2 SMNVEV (reference sequence). This receptor was taken from a woman in her thirties or forties with glioma. The rearrangement uses TRBV27 and TRBJ2-7; the D is unclear. Sequenced here: PBMCs, sampled from a glioma patient whose treatment included an IDH1 peptide vaccine. The CDR3 DNA sequence: TGTGCCAGCAGTTGGGGAAAATACTACGAGCAGTACTTC. This encodes CASSWGKYYEQYF.